This T cell receptor beta chain was identified in a study of blood T cells in healthy people across ages. Study-wide results and limits: TCR beta diversity was tightly associated with the proportion of naive T cells. More naive CD4+ cells and higher diversity were found in long-lived than in aged donors.

Primed by a sample-barcoded 5' primer and a J-beta primer mix, a second PCR proceeded for about 6 to 11 cycles. A template-switch adaptor containing 12 random nucleotides labeled each cDNA molecule. Sequencing recovered at least 2.5 million CDR3-containing paired-end reads from each sample. TCRdb re-derived calls from the 5' RACE reads in MiXCR, one entry per CDR3 protein. The sample holds about 590,000 distinct CDR3 sequences; approximately 30% are singletons and the top ten take approximately 14%. This clonotype has at least ten counts. The target antigen is unknown. From germline, CDR1 is DFQATT and CDR2 SNEGSKA (reference sequence). Trimming at V came to 0 bases and at J to 3 bases, leaving 4 bases not matched to a gene. The CDR3 consists of 15 residues.

The receptor was isolated from an elderly woman in good health. The chain employs TRBV20-1 and TRBJ2-3; 9 positions match TRBD1. Sequences were obtained from blood. For the CDR3, the DNA is TGCAGTGCTAGAGATATGGACAGGGGAACAGATACGCAGTATTTT. Its protein product is CSARDMDRGTDTQYF.